This T cell receptor delta chain was recovered during a study of delta chains in infants with herpesvirus infections. This clone is classed as large. Deletions cut 4 bases from V and 2 bases from J, with 38 bases between. Germline values: CDR1 TVYSNPD, CDR2 GDNSRS (reference sequence). This CDR3 has 21 residues. TCR cDNA was made from PBMC RNA with gamma- and delta-chain-specific primers. TCRdb processed the RT-PCR reads again with the CATT caller. The repertoire holds over a thousand delta-chain clones, with 6.9% as singletons. The sample was peripheral blood, taken at time point 1 of longitudinal follow-up. The chain combines TRDV3 with TRDJ1; TRDD3 might be the D (7 bases). The clonotype comes from a human donor who was a Ugandan infant, either HIV-exposed or HIV-unexposed (not recorded which). CDR3 sequence (DNA): TGTGCCTCCTCACCCTTCCCCCAAATCTACTGGGGACGGGGGGGAACCGATAAACTCATCTTT. Protein product: CASSPFPQIYWGRGGTDKLIF. The complete variable domain, with remaining parts taken from reference TRDV3 and TRDJ1, reads CDKVTQSSPDQTVASGSEVVLLCTYDTVYSNPDLFWYRIRPDYSFQFVFYGDNSRSEGADFTQGRFSVKHILTQKAFHLVISPVRTEDSATYYCASSPFPQIYWGRGGTDKLIFGKGTRVTVEP.